The entry below gives a single TCR beta chain sequence along with its context. Its antigen is unknown. There are no base qualities to consult, and no much larger clone falls within one base. In the paper's terms, the time point label means: patch test 3, about 24 weeks after DPC sensitization. In light of the paper, this sample's treatment or condition label describes: therapeutic diphenylcyclopropenone sensitization with weekly scalp DPC. At every patch-test visit, the blood draw took place before the patch test was put on. To be eligible, patients had to be aged 18 to 70, diagnosed with alopecia and judged suitable for DPC therapy, while pregnant patients were excluded. Total RNA was isolated from unfractionated whole blood collected in Tempus Blood RNA tubes. The record originates from a study of human T cells and chemical hapten exposure (dated by TCRdb to the early 2020s). Background for the entire study: For sensitization, 2% DPC in acetone was applied to a 2 cm by 2 cm area of upper inner arm skin. Blood samples were taken from patients before sensitization (week 0) and then at 2, 6 and about 24 weeks after DPC sensitization. Weekly therapeutic DPC doses were additionally applied to the scalp of patients throughout the roughly 25-week study period. Blood for TCR sequencing was provided by twenty-nine alopecia patients at one to four time points (pre-sensitization, 2, 6 and 24 weeks). Peripheral blood TCR repertoire changes were tracked in vivo in alopecia patients during primary and secondary sensitization to the hapten diphenylcyclopropenone (DPC). The patient cohort, mostly female, included alopecia areata with under or over 50% scalp involvement, alopecia totalis and alopecia universalis. Libraries were pooled for sequencing, and variation in per-sample TCR yields was attributed mainly to small differences in library volumes within the pool. Patch testing was performed on the upper back with Finn chambers containing 0.01% DPC, and the patch tests were scored after 6 days according to International Contact Dermatitis Research Group standards. The study at large found these results: After repeated subsampling, changes were observed in the strength of the expansion versus patch-test correlation and in the threshold at which the correlation became significant. The number of TCRs above 1 in 1000 frequency did not change with DPC sensitization; there was no evidence of global repertoire structure alterations. All patients had alopecia, a presumed autoimmune disease, so their immune response might differ from that of healthy individuals. Compared with pre-sensitization or healthy control sets, expanded TCRs formed significantly more large CDR3 similarity clusters, which is consistent with antigen-driven responses. Patch test score correlated positively with the number of PT1 expanded TCRs, reaching significance at thresholds 8, 16 and 32 but not at 4.

The CDR3 sequence holds 15 residues, the cysteine and phenylalanine included. Of all the DNA, just the CDR3 is kept, 45 bases in frame from base 1. Relative to germline, V is missing 2 bases and J is missing 2 bases, with 4 bases of the junction outside any gene match. The germline V gene provides CDR1 SGDLS and CDR2 YYNGEE. Library preparation employed RACE. These reads were obtained on a NextSeq 500. Library preparation attached unique molecular identifiers to individual cDNA molecules for quantitative, reproducible TCR counting. Both TCR alpha and TCR beta chains were sequenced from each blood RNA sample. Per the source publication's procedure: A median of roughly 98,000 TCRs per sample was observed, with a range of roughly 23,224 to 750,000. V, J and CDR3 annotation of the TCR reads was carried out using the Decombinator software suite. For the PS versus PT1 abundance plots, all samples were subsampled to the same number of TCRs (28,000). TCRs were defined as expanded if absent before sensitization and observed at least eight times at the 2-week time point. TCRdb ran its own pipeline on the public reads, namely fastp trimming at Q25 and MiXCR clone calling, and kept in-frame beta chains. Rows merge per CDR3 protein into single entries with the most common DNA and genes. TCRdb assigned the V and J calls; the authors' analysis was not used. Across this sample there are 100,000 or so distinct CDR3 sequences, with approximately 36% seen only once. Clones ranked in the top ten supply roughly 3% of the sample.

The sequence was collected from a man between 35 and 55 years old with alopecia areata. Some clones in this sample may be carry-over from other donors' samples. The sequencing used whole blood, collected in connection with sensitization to the hapten diphenylcyclopropenone (DPC). The rearranged segments are TRBV9 and TRBJ2-7, with 10 middle bases fitting TRBD2. The base sequence is TGTGCCAGCAGCGTTGGACTAGCGGCCCCCTACGAGCAGTACTTC. This sequence encodes CASSVGLAAPYEQYF. The full variable domain, completed from the reference TRBV9 and TRBJ2-7 proteins outside the CDR3, reads DSGVTQTPKHLITATGQRVTLRCSPRSGDLSVYWYQQSLDQGLQFLIQYYNGEERAKGNILERFSAQQFPDLHSELNLSSLELGDSALYFCASSVGLAAPYEQYFGPGTRLTVT.